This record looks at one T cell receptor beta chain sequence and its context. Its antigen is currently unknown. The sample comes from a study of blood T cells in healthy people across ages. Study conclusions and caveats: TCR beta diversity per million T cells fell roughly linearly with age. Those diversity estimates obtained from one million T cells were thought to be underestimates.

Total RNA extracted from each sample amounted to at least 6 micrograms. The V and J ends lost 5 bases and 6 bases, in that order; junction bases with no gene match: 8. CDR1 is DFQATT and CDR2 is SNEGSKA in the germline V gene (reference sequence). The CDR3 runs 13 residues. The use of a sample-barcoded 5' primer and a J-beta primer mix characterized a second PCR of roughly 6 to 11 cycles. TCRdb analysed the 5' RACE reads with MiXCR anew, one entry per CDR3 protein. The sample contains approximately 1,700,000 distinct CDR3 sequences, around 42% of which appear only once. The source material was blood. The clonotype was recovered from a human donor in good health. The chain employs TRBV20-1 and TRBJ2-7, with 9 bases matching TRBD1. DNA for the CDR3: TGCAGTGCTGGACGGACAGGGGCGTTCGAGCAGTACTTC. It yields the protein CSAGRTGAFEQYF.